What follows describes a single TCR beta chain. Relative to the germline gene, one junction end is altered; a read error may explain this. The sample is drawn from a study of patients and donors after allogeneic stem cell transplantation. The CDR3 consists of 16 residues. Germline CDR1 reads SSHAT; CDR2 reads FNYEAQ (reference sequence). MiXCR, applied by TCRdb to the RT-PCR reads, yields one record per CDR3 protein. The table lists 900,000 to 1,000,000 distinct CDR3 sequences, approximately 18% of them singletons. Sequencing used blood, either unsorted or a sorted T cell fraction (not recorded which). The source is a human donor who was either an allogeneic HSCT recipient or a stem cell or donor lymphocyte infusion donor (not recorded which). It is not recorded whose cells these are; they may come from a transplant donor. The rearrangement uses TRBV7-7 and TRBJ2-5, with unresolved D. This chain's CDR3 is CASSLGTAAPQETQYF. As DNA, the CDR3 is TGTGCTAGCAGCTTAGGCACCGCGGCCCCTCAAGAGACCCAGTACTTC. The full variable domain, rest sourced from reference TRBV7-7 and TRBJ2-5, is GAGVSQSPRYKVTKRGQDVTLRCDPISSHATLYWYQQALGQGPEFLTYFNYEAQPDKSGLPSDRFSAERPEGSISTLTIQRTEQRDSAMYRCASSLGTAAPQETQYFGPGTRLLVL.